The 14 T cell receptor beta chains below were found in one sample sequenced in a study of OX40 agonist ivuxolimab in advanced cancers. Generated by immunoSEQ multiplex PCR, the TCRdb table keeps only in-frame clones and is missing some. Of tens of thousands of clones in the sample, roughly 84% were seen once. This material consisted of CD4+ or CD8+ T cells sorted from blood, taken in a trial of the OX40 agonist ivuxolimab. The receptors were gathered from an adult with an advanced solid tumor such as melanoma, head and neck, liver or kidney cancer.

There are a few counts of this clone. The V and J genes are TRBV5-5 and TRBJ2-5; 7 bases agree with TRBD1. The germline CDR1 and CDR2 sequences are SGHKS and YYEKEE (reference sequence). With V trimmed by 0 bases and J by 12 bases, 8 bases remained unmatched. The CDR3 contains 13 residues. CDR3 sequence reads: CASSLESPGTEYF. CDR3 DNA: TGTGCCAGCAGCTTGGAGAGCCCCGGGACAGAGTACTTC. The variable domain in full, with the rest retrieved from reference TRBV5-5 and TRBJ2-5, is DAGVTQSPTHLIKTRGQQVTLRCSPISGHKSVSWYQQVLGQGPQFIFQYYEKEERGRGNFPDRFSARQFPNYSSELNVNALLLGDSALYLCASSLESPGTEYFGPGTRLLVL.

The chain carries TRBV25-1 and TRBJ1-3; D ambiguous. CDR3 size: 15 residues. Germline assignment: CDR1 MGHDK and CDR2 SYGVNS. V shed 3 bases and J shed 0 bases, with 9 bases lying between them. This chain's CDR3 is CASSDGSLSGNTIYF. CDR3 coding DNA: TGTGCCAGCAGTGATGGCAGCCTCTCTGGAAACACCATATATTTT.

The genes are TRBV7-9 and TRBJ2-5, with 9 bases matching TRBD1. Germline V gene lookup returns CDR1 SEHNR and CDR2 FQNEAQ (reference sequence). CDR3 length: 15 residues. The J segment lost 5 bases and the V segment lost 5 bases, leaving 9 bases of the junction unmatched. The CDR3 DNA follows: TGTGCCAGCAGCCCGGGACAGGGAGGGGAGGAGACCCAGTACTTC. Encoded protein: CASSPGQGGEETQYF. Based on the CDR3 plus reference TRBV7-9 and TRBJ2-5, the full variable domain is DTGVSQNPRHKITKRGQNVTFRCDPISEHNRLYWYRQTLGQGPEFLTYFQNEAQLEKSRLLSDRFSAERPKGSFSTLEIQRTEQGDSAMYLCASSPGQGGEETQYFGPGTRLLVL.

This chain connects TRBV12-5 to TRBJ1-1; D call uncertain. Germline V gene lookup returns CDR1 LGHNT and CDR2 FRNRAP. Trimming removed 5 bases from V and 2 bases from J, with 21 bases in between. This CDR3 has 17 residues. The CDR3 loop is CASGLNLGRGRNTEAFF. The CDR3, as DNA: TGTGCTAGTGGTCTAAACCTAGGACGGGGTCGAAACACTGAAGCTTTCTTT.

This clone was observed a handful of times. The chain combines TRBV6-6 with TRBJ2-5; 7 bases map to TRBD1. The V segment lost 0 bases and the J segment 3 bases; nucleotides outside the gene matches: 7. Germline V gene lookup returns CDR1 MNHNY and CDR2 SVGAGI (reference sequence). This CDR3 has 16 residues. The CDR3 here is CASSYSIGQGEETQYF. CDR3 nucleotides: TGTGCCAGCAGTTACTCGATTGGGCAGGGGGAAGAGACCCAGTACTTC.

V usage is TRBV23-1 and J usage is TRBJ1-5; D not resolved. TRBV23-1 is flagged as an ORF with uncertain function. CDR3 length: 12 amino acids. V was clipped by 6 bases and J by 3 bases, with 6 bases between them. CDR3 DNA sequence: TGCGCCAGCAGCCCCCCCAATCAGCCCCAGCATTTT. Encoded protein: CASSPPNQPQHF.

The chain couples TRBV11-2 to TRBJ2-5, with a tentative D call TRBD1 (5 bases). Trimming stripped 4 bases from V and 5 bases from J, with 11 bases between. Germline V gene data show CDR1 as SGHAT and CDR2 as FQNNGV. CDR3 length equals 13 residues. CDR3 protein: CASSSQGFETQYF. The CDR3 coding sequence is TGTGCCAGCAGCTCGCAGGGTTTTGAGACCCAGTACTTC.

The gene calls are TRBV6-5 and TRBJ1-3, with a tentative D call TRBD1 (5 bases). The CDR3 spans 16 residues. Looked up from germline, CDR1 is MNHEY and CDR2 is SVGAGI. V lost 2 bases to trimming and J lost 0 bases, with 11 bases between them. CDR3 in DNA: TGTGCCAGCAGTTACACCAGGGTGAGCTCTGGAAACACCATATATTTT. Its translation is CASSYTRVSSGNTIYF.

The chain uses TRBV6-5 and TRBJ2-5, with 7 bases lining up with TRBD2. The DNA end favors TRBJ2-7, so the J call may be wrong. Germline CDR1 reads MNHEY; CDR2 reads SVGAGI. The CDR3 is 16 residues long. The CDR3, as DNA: TGTGCCAGCAGTTCCTCCTCGCGGGAGAGTAGCTACGAGCAGTACTTC. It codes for CASSSSSRESSYEQYF.

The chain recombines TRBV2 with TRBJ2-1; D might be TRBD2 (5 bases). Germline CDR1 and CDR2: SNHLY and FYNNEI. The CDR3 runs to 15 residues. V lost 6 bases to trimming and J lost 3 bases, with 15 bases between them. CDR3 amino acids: CASRGATALYNEQFF. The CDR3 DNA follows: TGTGCCAGCAGGGGAGCCACTGCGCTCTACAATGAGCAGTTCTTC. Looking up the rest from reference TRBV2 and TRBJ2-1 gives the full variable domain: EPEVTQTPSHQVTQMGQEVILRCVPISNHLYFYWYRQILGQKVEFLVSFYNNEISEKSEIFDDQFSVERPDGSNFTLKIRSTKLEDSAMYFCASRGATALYNEQFFGPGTRLTVL.

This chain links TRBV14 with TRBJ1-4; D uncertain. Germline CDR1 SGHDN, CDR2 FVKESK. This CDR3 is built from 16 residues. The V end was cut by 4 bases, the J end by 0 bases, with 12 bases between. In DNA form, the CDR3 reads TGTGCCAGCAGCCGCCTCTTGAGCGCAACTAATGAAAAACTGTTTTTT. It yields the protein CASSRLLSATNEKLFF. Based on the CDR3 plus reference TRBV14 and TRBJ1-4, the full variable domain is EAGVTQFPSHSVIEKGQTVTLRCDPISGHDNLYWYRRVMGKEIKFLLHFVKESKQDESGMPNNRFLAERTGGTYSTLKVQPAELEDSGVYFCASSRLLSATNEKLFFGSGTQLSVL.

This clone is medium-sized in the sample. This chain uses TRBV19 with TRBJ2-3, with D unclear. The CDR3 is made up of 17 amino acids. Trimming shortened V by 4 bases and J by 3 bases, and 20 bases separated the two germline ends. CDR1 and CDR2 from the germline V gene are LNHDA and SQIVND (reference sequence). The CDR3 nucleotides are TGTGCCAGTAGTACACATCAACCGGACGCCGCTACAGATACGCAGTATTTT. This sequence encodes CASSTHQPDAATDTQYF.

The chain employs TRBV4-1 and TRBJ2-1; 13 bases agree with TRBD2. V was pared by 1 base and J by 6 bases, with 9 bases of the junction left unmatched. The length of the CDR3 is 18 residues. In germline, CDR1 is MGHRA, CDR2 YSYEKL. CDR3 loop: CASSQVPNRLAGGNEQFF. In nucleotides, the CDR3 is TGCGCCAGCAGCCAAGTTCCCAACAGACTAGCGGGAGGCAATGAGCAGTTCTTC.

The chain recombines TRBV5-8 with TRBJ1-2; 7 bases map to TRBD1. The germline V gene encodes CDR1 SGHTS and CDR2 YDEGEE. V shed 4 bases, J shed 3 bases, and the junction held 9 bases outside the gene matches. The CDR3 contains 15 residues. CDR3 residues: CASSKDSQGDYGYTF. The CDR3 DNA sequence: TGTGCCAGCAGCAAGGACTCGCAGGGGGACTATGGCTACACCTTC.